This T cell receptor (beta chain) appears in the sequencing data of a study of OX40 agonist ivuxolimab in advanced cancers. Whole-study context: Partial responses were achieved by three patients, one with hepatocellular carcinoma and two with cutaneous melanoma. Study conclusions and caveats: Antigens targeted by the expanded peripheral T cells were not determined.

The CDR3 is 16 amino acids. Trimming took 1 base from V and 4 from J, leaving 14 bases between them. The germline V gene has CDR1 SGHVS and CDR2 FQNEAQ. A word on this clone: The target antigen is unknown.

It was autoimmune disease history or systemic immunosuppression that excluded patients. Collection of blood occurred at baseline, at cycle 4 day 1, and at cycle 7 day 1. The repertoire was sequenced with immunoSEQ multiplex PCR; TCRdb's copy has only in-frame clones and lacks some. The top ten hold about 2.4% of the sample, which has under 100,000 clones, 90% to 95% seen once. Sequencing used CD4+ or CD8+ T cells sorted from blood, obtained in a trial of the OX40 agonist ivuxolimab. This chain connects TRBV7-8 to TRBJ1-3, with D hard to call. This TCR was recovered from an adult with an advanced solid tumor such as melanoma, head and neck, liver or kidney cancer. The chain's CDR3 is CASSLDGGIEGNTIYF. The CDR3 DNA reads TGTGCCAGCAGCTTAGACGGAGGGATCGAGGGAAACACCATATATTTT. Drawing the rest from reference TRBV7-8 and TRBJ1-3, the complete variable domain is GAGVSQSPRYKVAKRGQDVALRCDPISGHVSLFWYQQALGQGPEFLTYFQNEAQLDKSGLPSDRFFAERPEGSVSTLKIQRTQQEDSAVYLCASSLDGGIEGNTIYFGEGSWLTVV.